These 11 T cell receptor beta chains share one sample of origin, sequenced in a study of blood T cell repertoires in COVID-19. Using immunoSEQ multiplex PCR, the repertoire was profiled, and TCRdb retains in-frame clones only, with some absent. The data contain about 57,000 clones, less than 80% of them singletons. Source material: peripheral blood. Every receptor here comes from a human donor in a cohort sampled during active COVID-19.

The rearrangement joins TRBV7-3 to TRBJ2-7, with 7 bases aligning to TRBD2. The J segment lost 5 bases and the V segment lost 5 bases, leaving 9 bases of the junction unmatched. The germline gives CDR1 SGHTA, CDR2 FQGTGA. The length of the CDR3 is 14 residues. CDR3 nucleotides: TGTGCCAGCAGCCAGGGACTACAGCCAGACGAGCAGTACTTC. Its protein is CASSQGLQPDEQYF.

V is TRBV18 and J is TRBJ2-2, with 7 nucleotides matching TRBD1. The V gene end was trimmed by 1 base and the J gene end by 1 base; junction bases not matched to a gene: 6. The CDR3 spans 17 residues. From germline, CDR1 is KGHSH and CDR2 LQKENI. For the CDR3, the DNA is TGTGCCAGCTCACCACTCAAACGACAGGGGAACACCGGGGAGCTGTTTTTT. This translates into CASSPLKRQGNTGELFF.

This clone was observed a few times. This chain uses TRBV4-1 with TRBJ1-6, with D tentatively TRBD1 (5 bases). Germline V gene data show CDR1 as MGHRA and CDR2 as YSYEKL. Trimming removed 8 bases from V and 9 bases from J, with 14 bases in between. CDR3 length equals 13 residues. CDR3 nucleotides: TGCGCCAGCCGGGGGGAAGGCAGTTCACCCCTCCACTTT. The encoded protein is CASRGEGSSPLHF.

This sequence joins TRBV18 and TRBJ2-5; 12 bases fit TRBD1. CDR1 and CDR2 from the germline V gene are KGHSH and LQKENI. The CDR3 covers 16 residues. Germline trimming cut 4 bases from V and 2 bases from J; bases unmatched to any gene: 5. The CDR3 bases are TGTGCCAGCTCACAGGGACAGGGGGCTTTTCAAGAGACCCAGTACTTC. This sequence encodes CASSQGQGAFQETQYF. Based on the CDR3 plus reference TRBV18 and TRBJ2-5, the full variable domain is NAGVMQNPRHLVRRRGQEARLRCSPMKGHSHVYWYRQLPEEGLKFMVYLQKENIIDESGMPKERFSAEFPKEGPSILRIQQVVRGDSAAYFCASSQGQGAFQETQYFGPGTRLLVL.

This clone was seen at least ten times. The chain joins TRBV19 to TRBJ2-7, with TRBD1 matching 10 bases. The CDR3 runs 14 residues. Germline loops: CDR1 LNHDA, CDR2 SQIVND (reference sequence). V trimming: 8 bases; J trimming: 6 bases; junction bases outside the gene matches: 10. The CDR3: CASALGTGVFEQYF. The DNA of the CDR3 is TGTGCCAGTGCTTTGGGGACAGGGGTTTTCGAGCAGTACTTC.

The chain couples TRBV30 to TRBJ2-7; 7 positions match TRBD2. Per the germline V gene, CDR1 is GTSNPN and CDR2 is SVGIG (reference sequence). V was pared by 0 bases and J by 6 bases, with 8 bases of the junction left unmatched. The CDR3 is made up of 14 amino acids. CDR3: CAWSVAGPLLEQYF. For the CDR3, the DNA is TGTGCCTGGAGTGTAGCGGGACCCCTTCTCGAGCAGTACTTC.

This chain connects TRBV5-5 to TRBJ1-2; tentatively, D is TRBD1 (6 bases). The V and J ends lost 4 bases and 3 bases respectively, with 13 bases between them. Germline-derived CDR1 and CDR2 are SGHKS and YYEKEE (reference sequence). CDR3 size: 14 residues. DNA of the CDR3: TGTGCCAGCAGCCCCGGACAGCCCTACTATGGCTACACCTTC. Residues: CASSPGQPYYGYTF.

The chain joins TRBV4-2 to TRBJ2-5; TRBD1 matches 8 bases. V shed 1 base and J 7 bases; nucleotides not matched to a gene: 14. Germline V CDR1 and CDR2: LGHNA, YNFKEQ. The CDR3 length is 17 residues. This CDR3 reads CASSQGQPGQAGGTQYF. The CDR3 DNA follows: TGTGCCAGCAGCCAAGGGCAACCGGGACAGGCTGGGGGGACCCAGTACTTC.

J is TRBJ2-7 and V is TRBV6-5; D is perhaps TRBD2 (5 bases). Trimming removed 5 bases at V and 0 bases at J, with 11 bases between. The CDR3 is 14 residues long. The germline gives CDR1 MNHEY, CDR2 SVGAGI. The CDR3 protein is CASSLRRDSYEQYF. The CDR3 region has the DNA TGTGCCAGCAGTCTCCGACGGGACTCCTACGAGCAGTACTTC.

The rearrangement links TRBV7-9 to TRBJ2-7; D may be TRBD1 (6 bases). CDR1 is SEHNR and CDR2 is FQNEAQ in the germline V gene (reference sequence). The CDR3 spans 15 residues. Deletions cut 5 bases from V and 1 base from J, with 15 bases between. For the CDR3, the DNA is TGTGCCAGCAGCCGATCAGGGGCGATTTCCTACGAGCAGTACTTC. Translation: CASSRSGAISYEQYF. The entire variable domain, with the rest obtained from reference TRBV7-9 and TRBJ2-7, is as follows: DTGVSQNPRHKITKRGQNVTFRCDPISEHNRLYWYRQTLGQGPEFLTYFQNEAQLEKSRLLSDRFSAERPKGSFSTLEIQRTEQGDSAMYLCASSRSGAISYEQYFGPGTRLTVT.

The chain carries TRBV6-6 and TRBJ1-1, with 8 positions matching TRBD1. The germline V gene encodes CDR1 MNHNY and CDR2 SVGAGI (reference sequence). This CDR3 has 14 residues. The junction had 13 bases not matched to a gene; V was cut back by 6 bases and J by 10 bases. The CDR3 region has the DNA TGTGCCAGCAGGCCCGGACAGGGATTCGAGGGAGCTTTCTTT. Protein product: CASRPGQGFEGAFF.